The 23 T cell receptor beta chains presented below share a single source sample, sequenced in a study of T-cell reconstitution after alpha-beta-depleted transplantation in children. Unique molecular identifiers were built into the TCRbeta library. Using its own MiXCR run on the PCR reads, TCRdb lists one record per CDR3 protein. In the table there are fewer than 550,000 distinct CDR3 sequences, around 15% of which are singletons. Sample: PBMCs, mostly from graft donor cells, taken 360 days after TCRalphabeta/CD19-depleted stem cell transplant. The source of these receptors is a boy in the first two years of life who had a stem cell transplant for Wiskott-Aldrich syndrome, so the T cells may come from the graft donor.

The CDR3 DNA reads TGTGCCAGCAGCGTAGGCGGGGGAGCGGGATATGAGCAGTTCTTC. Its protein is CASSVGGGAGYEQFF. The rearrangement links TRBV9 to TRBJ2-1; 7 bases line up with TRBD2. Germline CDR1 and CDR2: SGDLS and YYNGEE. The CDR3 has 15 amino acids. The trim removed 0 bases at V and 8 bases at J, leaving 8 bases unmatched.

This clonotype has more than one count but fewer than ten. V gene TRBV12-3 or TRBV12-4 combines with J gene TRBJ2-5; 9 positions match TRBD1. The CDR3 is made up of 14 amino acids. With 3 bases clipped from V and 4 bases from J, the junction kept 3 bases outside the gene matches. DNA for the CDR3: TGTGCCAGCAGTTTTACAGGGGGCGCAGAGACCCAGTACTTC. Translated: CASSFTGGAETQYF.

The chain links TRBV11-1 to TRBJ2-6; D gene ambiguous. V was cut by 3 bases and J by 0 bases, with 24 bases left in between. The germline gives CDR1 SGHAT, CDR2 FQDESV (reference sequence). The CDR3 has 21 residues. CDR3 in amino acids: CASSLWQVLGFGLSGANVLTF. The CDR3 DNA follows: TGTGCCAGCAGCTTGTGGCAGGTCCTTGGGTTTGGTCTCTCTGGGGCCAACGTCCTGACTTTC.

The rearrangement links TRBV20-1 to TRBJ2-7; 8 bases map to TRBD2. From germline, CDR1 is DFQATT and CDR2 SNEGSKA (reference sequence). This CDR3 region has 13 residues. V was clipped by 3 bases and J by 6 bases; unmatched bases: 7. The DNA for the CDR3 is TGCAGTGCTAGTCGGGGGGGAGGGGTCGAGCAGTACTTC. Translated, it gives CSASRGGGVEQYF.

The chain carries TRBV12-3 or TRBV12-4 and TRBJ2-1, with 9 bases matching TRBD2. This CDR3 spans 15 amino acids. V lost 6 bases and J lost 5; bases outside the gene matches: 8. In nucleotides, the CDR3 is TGTGCCAGCAGGCCGACTAGCGGAAAAAACAATGAGCAGTTCTTC. This gives the protein CASRPTSGKNNEQFF.

V is TRBV18 and J is TRBJ2-1; perhaps TRBD2 as D (6 bases). The length of the CDR3 is 17 residues. Germline CDR1 is KGHSH and CDR2 is LQKENI. Trimming took 9 bases from V and 3 from J, leaving 24 bases between them. CDR3 residues: CASRPSWGEEGYNEQFF. The CDR3 DNA follows: TGTGCCAGTCGTCCTAGCTGGGGAGAGGAGGGCTACAATGAGCAGTTCTTC.

This clonotype was recorded a few times. The rearrangement uses TRBV4-1 and TRBJ1-4, with a tentative D call TRBD1 (5 bases). The CDR3 has 17 amino acids. Trimming left V 0 bases short and J 5 bases short, with 16 bases between. The germline gives CDR1 MGHRA, CDR2 YSYEKL. The CDR3 loop reads CASSQDRGAQGNEKLFF. In nucleotides, the CDR3 is TGCGCCAGCAGCCAAGATCGTGGGGCCCAAGGGAATGAAAAACTGTTTTTT.

In its sample, this clonotype was seen a few times. The J gene is TRBJ2-1, the V gene TRBV15; TRBD2 is a possible D gene (6 bases). The length of the CDR3 is 15 residues. Looked up from germline, CDR1 is LNHNV and CDR2 is YYDKDF (reference sequence). Between the trimmed V and J ends, which lost 5 bases and 0 bases, there was a span of 11 bases. The CDR3 spells CATSPRGGSYNEQFF. The CDR3 DNA sequence: TGTGCCACCAGCCCGAGGGGAGGCTCCTACAATGAGCAGTTCTTC.

The chain recombines TRBV27 with TRBJ2-7, with D unresolved. The CDR3 contains 14 residues. V gave up 6 bases and J gave up 1 base, with 13 bases separating them. Per the germline V gene, CDR1 is MNHEY and CDR2 is SMNVEV (reference sequence). The CDR3 nucleotides are TGTGCCAGCAGGGCGAATAGGGTTTCCTACGAGCAGTACTTC. Translated, it gives CASRANRVSYEQYF.

The gene calls are TRBV27 and TRBJ2-7; D unclear. V lost 1 base, J lost 4 bases, and 11 bases lay in between. This CDR3 has 14 residues. Germline CDR1 reads MNHEY; CDR2 reads SMNVEV (reference sequence). The CDR3 reads CASSLLEKLYEQYF. The CDR3 DNA sequence: TGTGCCAGCAGTTTATTGGAGAAACTTTACGAGCAGTACTTC.

Only a few counts were recorded for this clonotype. This chain uses TRBV6-1 with TRBJ2-1; TRBD2 matches at 8 bases. Germline-derived CDR1 and CDR2 are MNHNS and SASEGT. Trimming removed 5 bases from V and 3 bases from J; junction bases left unmatched: 9. The CDR3 runs to 16 residues. CDR3 loop: CASSLGRALVYNEQFF. The CDR3 nucleotides are TGTGCCAGCAGTCTCGGGAGGGCCTTGGTCTACAATGAGCAGTTCTTC.

This clonotype was counted a few times. This chain joins TRBV2 and TRBJ2-7; TRBD1 aligns across 7 bases. The CDR3 is made up of 14 amino acids. The germline CDR1 and CDR2 sequences are SNHLY and FYNNEI. Trimming at V came to 4 bases and at J to 1 base, leaving 4 bases not matched to a gene. CDR3 sequence: CASSGLRGSYEQYF. Here the CDR3 DNA reads TGTGCCAGCAGTGGACTCAGGGGGTCCTACGAGCAGTACTTC.

The chain is built from TRBV29-1 and TRBJ1-1, with D unresolved. Germline-derived CDR1 and CDR2 are SQVTM and ANQGSEA. V was cut by 6 bases and J by 4 bases, with 12 bases left in between. The CDR3 is 12 residues long. The CDR3 DNA follows: TGCAGCGTAGCCTTGTCTGTCACTGAAGCTTTCTTT. This sequence encodes CSVALSVTEAFF.

A few counts support this clonotype. This rearrangement joins TRBV28 to TRBJ2-1, with TRBD2 matching over 7 bases. Per the germline V gene, CDR1 is MDHEN and CDR2 is SYDVKM. This CDR3 spans 15 amino acids. J was trimmed by 8 bases and V by 6 bases; bases with no gene match: 13. The DNA for the CDR3 is TGTGCCAGCAGCGTCGGACTAGTGGGGAATCATGAGCAGTTCTTC. Translation gives CASSVGLVGNHEQFF.

The chain uses TRBV15 and TRBJ2-2, with D hard to call. Germline V CDR1 and CDR2: LNHNV, YYDKDF (reference sequence). CDR3 length: 15 amino acids. Trimming pared 2 bases from V and 4 bases from J, leaving 11 bases between. CDR3 bases: TGTGCCACCAGCAGATCCTATAAGAGCACCGGGGAGCTGTTTTTT. Encoded protein: CATSRSYKSTGELFF.

This rearrangement joins TRBV6-2 or TRBV6-3 to TRBJ2-1; 7 bases agree with TRBD2. The trim removed 5 bases at V and 6 bases at J, leaving 4 bases unmatched. Germline V CDR1 and CDR2: MNHEY, SVGEGT. There are 13 residues in the CDR3. In DNA form, the CDR3 reads TGTGCCAGCAGTAACAGGACTAGCAATGAGCAGTTCTTC. This encodes CASSNRTSNEQFF.

CDR3 region: CASSLNSAGFTGELFF. In DNA, the CDR3 is TGCGCCAGCAGCTTGAATTCAGCGGGATTCACCGGGGAGCTGTTTTTT. The rearrangement joins TRBV5-1 to TRBJ2-2; 7 bases agree with TRBD2. With V trimmed by 1 base and J by 4 bases, 7 bases remained unmatched. The CDR3 consists of 16 residues. Per the germline V gene, CDR1 is SGHRS and CDR2 is YFSETQ.

This clonotype appeared a few times. This sequence joins TRBV5-5 and TRBJ2-7; 7 bases line up with TRBD1. This CDR3 has 15 amino acids. CDR1 and CDR2 from the germline V gene are SGHKS and YYEKEE (reference sequence). Trimming cost V 5 bases and J 6 bases; bases outside gene matches: 14. The CDR3 sequence: CASRGTAKKGTEQYF. CDR3 coding DNA: TGTGCCAGCAGGGGGACAGCTAAAAAGGGAACCGAGCAGTACTTC.

This clonotype was picked up a small number of times. The gene calls are TRBV3-1 and TRBJ1-1; D unclear. The CDR3 length is 15 residues. Trimming took 2 bases from V and 0 from J, leaving 10 bases between them. Germline CDR1 reads LGHDT; CDR2 reads YNNKEL (reference sequence). CDR3 DNA: TGTGCCAGCAGCCAACAGCTGAGGGTGAACACTGAAGCTTTCTTT. The encoded protein is CASSQQLRVNTEAFF.

V gene TRBV7-2 combines with J gene TRBJ2-3, with D possibly matching TRBD2 (5 bases). Germline assignment: CDR1 SGHTA and CDR2 FQGNSA. The V end lost 1 base, the J end lost 5 bases, and 16 bases lay between the germline ends. CDR3 length: 16 residues. The CDR3 protein is CASSLGLAGRRDTQYF. The CDR3 DNA reads as TGTGCCAGCAGCTTAGGGCTAGCCGGTCGTAGAGATACGCAGTATTTT.

The chain couples TRBV5-4 to TRBJ2-5; the match to TRBD1 covers 8 bases. Germline CDR1 SGHNT, CDR2 YYREEE (reference sequence). Trimming took 4 bases from V and 5 from J; bases not matched to a gene: 4. The CDR3 sequence is 13 residues long. The CDR3 DNA sequence: TGTGCCAGCAGCCTGGACAGGGATGAGACCCAGTACTTC. This encodes CASSLDRDETQYF.

This clonotype showed up just once. The chain carries TRBV18 and TRBJ1-2; D call uncertain. CDR1 and CDR2 (germline): KGHSH, LQKENI. This CDR3 comprises 13 residues. The V end was cut by 2 bases, the J end by 2 bases, with 6 bases between. The CDR3 DNA follows: TGTGCCAGCTCACCAAAACTAAACTATGGCTACACCTTC. Encoded protein: CASSPKLNYGYTF.

There are a few counts of this clonotype. The genes are TRBV9 and TRBJ2-2; weak D call: TRBD2 (5 bases). V lost 2 bases and J 0 bases, leaving 14 bases between the germline ends. Germline values: CDR1 SGDLS, CDR2 YYNGEE. The CDR3 length is 17 residues. The CDR3 loop reads CASSVKNSVTNTGELFF. DNA of the CDR3: TGTGCCAGCAGCGTCAAAAATAGCGTTACGAACACCGGGGAGCTGTTTTTT.